Presented here are 18 T cell receptor beta chains from one specimen sequenced in a study of beta chain features in type 1 diabetes. Reverse transcription of all isolated RNA meant that expressed TCRB transcripts were sequenced. Sequencing used immunoSEQ multiplex PCR; TCRdb keeps in-frame clones, though not all of them. The sample lists just over 600,000 clones, around 15% seen once, with 0.09% to 0.095% in the top ten. Source material: naive CD4+ T cells from blood. These receptors originate from a man aged 18 to 30 in good health.

This clone was counted a few times. The chain is built from TRBV9 and TRBJ2-5; D gene ambiguous. Germline CDR1 reads SGDLS; CDR2 reads YYNGEE. The CDR3 is 11 residues long. V lost 4 bases to trimming and J lost 3 bases, with 4 bases between them. The DNA for the CDR3 is TGTGCCAGCAGCAGGGAAGAGACCCAGTACTTC. Translation gives CASSREETQYF.

The chain uses TRBV7-7 and TRBJ2-7, with D perhaps TRBD1 (5 bases). This CDR3 is 15 amino acids long. CDR1 and CDR2 from the germline V gene are SSHAT and FNYEAQ (reference sequence). Trimming pared 1 base from V and 3 bases from J, leaving 13 bases between. CDR3 residues: CASSLVVRQNYEQYF. CDR3 in DNA: TGTGCCAGCAGCTTAGTTGTTAGACAGAACTACGAGCAGTACTTC.

The chain has TRBV6-5 and TRBJ2-1, with 10 nucleotides matching TRBD2. Germline values: CDR1 MNHEY, CDR2 SVGAGI. The CDR3 loop spans 15 amino acids. The trim removed 5 bases at V and 8 bases at J, leaving 9 bases unmatched. The DNA for the CDR3 is TGTGCCAGCAGTCGAGATGGACTAGCGGTCGATGAGCAGTTCTTC. It encodes CASSRDGLAVDEQFF.

This clone was observed a few times. CDR3 DNA: TGCAGCGTTGAAATCGGGGCGGCAGATACGCAGTATTTT. This encodes CSVEIGAADTQYF. The chain links TRBV29-1 to TRBJ2-3, with D possibly called TRBD1 or TRBD2 (5 bases each). The CDR3 is 13 residues long. Per the germline V gene, CDR1 is SQVTM and CDR2 is ANQGSEA. V lost 2 bases and J lost 4, with 10 bases in between.

This clone was counted only a few times. The J gene is TRBJ2-5, the V gene TRBV18; D is unclear. Germline V gene lookup returns CDR1 KGHSH and CDR2 LQKENI. The CDR3 is 14 residues long. V was cut by 6 bases and J by 3 bases, with 14 bases left in between. CDR3 protein: CASSARTSEETQYF. Written as DNA, the CDR3 is TGTGCCAGCTCGGCGAGAACATCCGAAGAGACCCAGTACTTC.

This clone was observed a few times. The V gene is TRBV10-2, the J gene TRBJ2-7, with TRBD2 matching 10 bases. This CDR3 spans 15 amino acids. J lost 3 bases, V lost 7 bases, and 9 bases had no gene match. CDR1 and CDR2 (germline): WSHSY, SAAADI. In DNA, the CDR3 is TGCGCCAGCAACAACCCGGGACTAGCGTACTACGAGCAGTACTTC. It is translated as CASNNPGLAYYEQYF.

This sequence joins TRBV4-1 and TRBJ2-1; 7 bases map to TRBD2. From germline, CDR1 is MGHRA and CDR2 YSYEKL. The ends lost 4 bases at V and 1 base at J; junction bases unmatched: 4. The CDR3 loop spans 15 amino acids. The CDR3 here is CASSPQGGSYNEQFF. In DNA form, the CDR3 reads TGCGCCAGCAGCCCGCAGGGAGGGTCCTACAATGAGCAGTTCTTC.

A few counts support this clone. The rearrangement links TRBV30 to TRBJ1-5, with D perhaps TRBD1 (5 bases). The V gene's germline CDR1 is GTSNPN and CDR2 SVGIG (reference sequence). V shed 4 bases and J shed 6 bases, with 13 bases lying between them. CDR3 size: 13 residues. The CDR3 loop is CAWTGQSLQPQHF. CDR3 nucleotides: TGTGCCTGGACCGGACAAAGTCTTCAGCCCCAGCATTTT.

The chain employs TRBV9 and TRBJ1-1; D unclear. Trimming took off 1 base at V and 2 bases at J, with 9 bases between the two ends. This CDR3 is 14 amino acids long. Germline lookup yields CDR1 SGDLS and CDR2 YYNGEE. The CDR3 coding sequence is TGTGCCAGCAGCGTAATCGGGAGTAACACTGAAGCTTTCTTT. Residues: CASSVIGSNTEAFF.

This clone has just a few counts. V and J are TRBV9 and TRBJ2-7, with D possibly matching TRBD1 (6 bases). V lost 3 bases and J 4 bases, leaving 8 bases between the germline ends. Germline CDR1 SGDLS, CDR2 YYNGEE. This CDR3 has 12 residues. The CDR3 DNA reads TGTGCCAGCAGCGGGACAGCTTACGAGCAGTACTTC. Translating gives CASSGTAYEQYF.

V gene TRBV19 combines with J gene TRBJ2-7; 10 bases agree with TRBD1. V was pared by 1 base and J by 4 bases, with 7 bases of the junction left unmatched. CDR1 is LNHDA and CDR2 is SQIVND in the germline V gene (reference sequence). The CDR3 has 16 amino acids. This CDR3 is CASSIAGTGVIYEQYF. The CDR3 DNA reads TGTGCCAGTAGTATAGCCGGGACAGGGGTTATTTACGAGCAGTACTTC.

This clone has more than one count but fewer than ten. The gene calls are TRBV15 and TRBJ1-1; D perhaps matches TRBD1 (6 bases). Germline V lookup: CDR1 LNHNV, CDR2 YYDKDF (reference sequence). The CDR3 contains 15 residues. The V gene lost 2 bases and the J gene lost 1 base, with 11 bases spanning the gap. DNA for the CDR3: TGTGCCACCAGCAGAACTACAGGGAGGAACACTGAAGCTTTCTTT. This sequence encodes CATSRTTGRNTEAFF.

The rearrangement joins TRBV28 to TRBJ2-3, with D possibly matching TRBD2 (6 bases). Between the trimmed V and J ends, which lost 5 bases and 5 bases, there was a span of 14 bases. Germline assignment: CDR1 MDHEN and CDR2 SYDVKM. The CDR3 covers 14 residues. CDR3 loop: CASSAVGGRDTQYF. CDR3 nucleotides: TGTGCCAGCAGTGCCGTCGGAGGGCGAGATACGCAGTATTTT.

The gene calls are TRBV6-1 and TRBJ2-3, with 9 bases lining up with TRBD1. The trim removed 4 bases at V and 2 bases at J, leaving 16 bases unmatched. CDR3 size: 19 residues. The germline gives CDR1 MNHNS, CDR2 SASEGT. The CDR3 protein is CASSATGTGKTRSTDTQYF. The CDR3 region has the DNA TGTGCCAGCAGTGCCACCGGGACAGGGAAGACGAGATCCACAGATACGCAGTATTTT.

The chain is built from TRBV7-3 and TRBJ2-1, with D maybe TRBD1 (5 bases). The CDR3 is 13 amino acids. Germline CDR1 is SGHTA and CDR2 is FQGTGA. Trimming cost V 2 bases and J 5 bases, with 7 bases left between them. CDR3 sequence reads: CASSLDSDNEQFF. The CDR3 bases are TGTGCCAGCAGCTTAGACAGCGACAATGAGCAGTTCTTC.

The V call is TRBV5-6, the J call TRBJ1-3; D gene uncertain. V was trimmed by 1 base and J by 2 bases, leaving 7 bases between them. Germline loops: CDR1 SGHDT, CDR2 YYEEEE. This CDR3 region has 14 residues. CDR3 sequence: CASSLTSAGNTIYF. The CDR3 coding sequence is TGTGCCAGCAGCTTGACGAGCGCTGGAAACACCATATATTTT. Full variable domain (missing parts from reference TRBV5-6 and TRBJ1-3): DAGVTQSPTHLIKTRGQQVTLRCSPKSGHDTVSWYQQALGQGPQFIFQYYEEEERQRGNFPDRFSGHQFPNYSSELNVNALLLGDSALYLCASSLTSAGNTIYFGEGSWLTVV.

This clone was seen only a few times. The chain has TRBV11-2 and TRBJ1-5; tentatively, D is TRBD1 (6 bases). The CDR3 is 16 amino acids. V gave up 6 bases and J gave up 3 bases, with 18 bases separating them. Germline V lookup: CDR1 SGHAT, CDR2 FQNNGV. As DNA, the CDR3 is TGTGCCAGCAGTTCGTTAAGAGGGGGGATCAATCAGCCCCAGCATTTT. Its protein product is CASSSLRGGINQPQHF.

This clone was counted a few times. The CDR3 protein is CASSQERGVMVNEQFF. In nucleotides, the CDR3 is TGCGCCAGCAGCCAGGAGCGGGGGGTTATGGTTAATGAGCAGTTCTTC. The rearrangement links TRBV4-1 to TRBJ2-1; 9 bases agree with TRBD2. Germline assignment: CDR1 MGHRA and CDR2 YSYEKL. This CDR3 comprises 16 residues. J was trimmed by 7 bases and V by 3 bases; bases with no gene match: 10.